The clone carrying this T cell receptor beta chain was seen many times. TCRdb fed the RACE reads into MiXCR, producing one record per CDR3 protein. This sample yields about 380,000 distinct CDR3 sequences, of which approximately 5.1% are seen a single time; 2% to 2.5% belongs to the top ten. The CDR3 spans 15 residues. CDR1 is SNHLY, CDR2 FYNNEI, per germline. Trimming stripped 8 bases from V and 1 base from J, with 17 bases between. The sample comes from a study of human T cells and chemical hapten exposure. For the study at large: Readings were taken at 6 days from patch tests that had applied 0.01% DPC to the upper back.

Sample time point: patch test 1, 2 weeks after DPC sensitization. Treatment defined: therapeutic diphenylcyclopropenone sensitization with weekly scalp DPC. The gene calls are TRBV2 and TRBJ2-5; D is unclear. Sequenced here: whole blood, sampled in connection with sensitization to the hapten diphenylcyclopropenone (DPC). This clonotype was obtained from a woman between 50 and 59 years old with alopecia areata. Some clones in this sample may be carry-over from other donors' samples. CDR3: CASWDRTGSQETQYF. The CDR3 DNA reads TGTGCCAGCTGGGATCGAACCGGGTCCCAAGAGACCCAGTACTTC.